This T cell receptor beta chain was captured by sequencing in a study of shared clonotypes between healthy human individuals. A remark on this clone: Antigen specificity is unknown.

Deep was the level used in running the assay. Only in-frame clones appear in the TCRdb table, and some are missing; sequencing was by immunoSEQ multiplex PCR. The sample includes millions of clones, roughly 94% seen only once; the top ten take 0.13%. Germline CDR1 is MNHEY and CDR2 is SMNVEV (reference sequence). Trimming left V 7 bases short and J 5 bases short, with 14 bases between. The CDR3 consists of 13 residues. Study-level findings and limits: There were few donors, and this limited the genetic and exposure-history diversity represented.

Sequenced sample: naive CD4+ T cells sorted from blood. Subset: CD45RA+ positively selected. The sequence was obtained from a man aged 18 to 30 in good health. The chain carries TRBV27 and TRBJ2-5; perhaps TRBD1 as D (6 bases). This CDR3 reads CASKVRRGETQYF. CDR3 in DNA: TGTGCCAGCAAAGTTCGCAGGGGCGAGACCCAGTACTTC.